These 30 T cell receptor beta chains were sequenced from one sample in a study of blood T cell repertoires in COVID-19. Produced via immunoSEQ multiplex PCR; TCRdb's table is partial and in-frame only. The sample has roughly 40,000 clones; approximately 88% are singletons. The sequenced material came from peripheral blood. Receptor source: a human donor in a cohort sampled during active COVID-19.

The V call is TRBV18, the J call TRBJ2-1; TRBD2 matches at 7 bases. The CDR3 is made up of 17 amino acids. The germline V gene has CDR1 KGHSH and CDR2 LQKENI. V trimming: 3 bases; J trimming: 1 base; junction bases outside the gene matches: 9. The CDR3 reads CASSPNSAGVSYNEQFF. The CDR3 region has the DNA TGTGCCAGCTCACCTAACTCGGCGGGAGTGTCCTACAATGAGCAGTTCTTC.

The CDR3 nucleotides read TGTGCCAGTAGTTTGGCAGGATCAAGCACCGGGGAGCTGTTTTTT. Its translation is CASSLAGSSTGELFF. The rearrangement uses TRBV19 and TRBJ2-2; D gene uncertain. There are 15 residues in the CDR3. With 5 bases removed from V and 4 bases from J, the gap between germline ends came to 14 bases. From germline, CDR1 is LNHDA and CDR2 SQIVND (reference sequence). Combining the CDR3 with reference TRBV19 and TRBJ2-2 gives the whole variable domain DGGITQSPKYLFRKEGQNVTLSCEQNLNHDAMYWYRQDPGQGLRLIYYSQIVNDFQKGDIAEGYSVSREKKESFPLTVTSAQKNPTAFYLCASSLAGSSTGELFFGEGSRLTVL.

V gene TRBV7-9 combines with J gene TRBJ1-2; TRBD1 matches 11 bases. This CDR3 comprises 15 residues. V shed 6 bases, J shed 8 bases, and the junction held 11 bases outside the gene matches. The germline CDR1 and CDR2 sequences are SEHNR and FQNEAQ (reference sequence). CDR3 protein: CASSLPGTGGDGYTF. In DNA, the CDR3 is TGTGCCAGCAGTCTCCCCGGGACAGGGGGGGACGGCTACACCTTC.

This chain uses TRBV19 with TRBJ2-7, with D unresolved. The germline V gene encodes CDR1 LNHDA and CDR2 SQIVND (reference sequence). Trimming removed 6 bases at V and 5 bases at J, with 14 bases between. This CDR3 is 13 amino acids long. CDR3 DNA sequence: TGTGCCAGTAGCCCCGTCGGTTACCACGAGCAGTACTTC. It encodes CASSPVGYHEQYF.

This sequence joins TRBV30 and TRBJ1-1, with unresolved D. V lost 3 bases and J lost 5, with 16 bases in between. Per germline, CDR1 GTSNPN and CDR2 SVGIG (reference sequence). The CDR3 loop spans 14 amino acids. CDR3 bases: TGTGCCTGGAGACCCCGGGGTTCCGGGACTGAAGCTTTCTTT. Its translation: CAWRPRGSGTEAFF.

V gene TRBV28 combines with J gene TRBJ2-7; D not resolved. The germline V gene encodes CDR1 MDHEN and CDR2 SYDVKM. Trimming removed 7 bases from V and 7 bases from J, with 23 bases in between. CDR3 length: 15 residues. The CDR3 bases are TGTGCCAGCATAAACAGTGGCAAAACCCTTGGGGAGCAGTACTTC. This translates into CASINSGKTLGEQYF.

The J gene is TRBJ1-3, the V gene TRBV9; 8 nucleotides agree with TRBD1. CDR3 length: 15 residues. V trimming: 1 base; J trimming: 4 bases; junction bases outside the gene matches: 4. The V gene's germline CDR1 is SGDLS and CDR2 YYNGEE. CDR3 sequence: CASSVQGAGGNTIYF. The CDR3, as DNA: TGTGCCAGCAGCGTACAGGGGGCTGGGGGAAACACCATATATTTT.

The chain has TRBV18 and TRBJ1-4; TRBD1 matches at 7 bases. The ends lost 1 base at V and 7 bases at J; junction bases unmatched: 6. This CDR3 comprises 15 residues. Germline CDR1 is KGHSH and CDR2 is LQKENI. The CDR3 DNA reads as TGTGCCAGCTCACCACAAAAGGGGGCAATTGAAAAACTGTTTTTT. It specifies CASSPQKGAIEKLFF. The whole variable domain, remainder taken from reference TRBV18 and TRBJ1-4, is NAGVMQNPRHLVRRRGQEARLRCSPMKGHSHVYWYRQLPEEGLKFMVYLQKENIIDESGMPKERFSAEFPKEGPSILRIQQVVRGDSAAYFCASSPQKGAIEKLFFGSGTQLSVL.

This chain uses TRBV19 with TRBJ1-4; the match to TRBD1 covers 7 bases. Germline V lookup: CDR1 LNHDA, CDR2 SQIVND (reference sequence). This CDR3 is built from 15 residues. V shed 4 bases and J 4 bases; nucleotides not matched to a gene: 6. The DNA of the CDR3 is TGTGCCAGTAGTAGGCCGGGACAGAGTAATGAAAAACTGTTTTTT. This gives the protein CASSRPGQSNEKLFF.

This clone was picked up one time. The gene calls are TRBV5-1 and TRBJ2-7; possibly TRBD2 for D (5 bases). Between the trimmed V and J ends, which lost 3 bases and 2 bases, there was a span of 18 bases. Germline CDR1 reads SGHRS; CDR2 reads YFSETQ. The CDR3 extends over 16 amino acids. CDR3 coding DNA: TGCGCCAGCAGCTCCTCCTTCGGAGGTCCTCCCTACGAGCAGTACTTC. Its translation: CASSSSFGGPPYEQYF.

The CDR3 reads CASSDQQQETQYF. In nucleotides, the CDR3 is TGCGCCAGCAGTGACCAACAACAAGAGACCCAGTACTTC. The J gene is TRBJ2-5, the V gene TRBV10-1; D ambiguous. The germline V gene encodes CDR1 WNHNN and CDR2 SYGVQD (reference sequence). This CDR3 contains 13 residues. Trimming took 3 bases from V and 2 from J, leaving 7 bases between them.

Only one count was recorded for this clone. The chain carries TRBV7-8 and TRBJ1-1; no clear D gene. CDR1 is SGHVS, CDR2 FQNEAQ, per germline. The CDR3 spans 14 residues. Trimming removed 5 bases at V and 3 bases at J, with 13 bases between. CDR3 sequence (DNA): TGTGCCAGCAGCCCCAGAGGGCGGCACACTGAAGCTTTCTTT. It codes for CASSPRGRHTEAFF.

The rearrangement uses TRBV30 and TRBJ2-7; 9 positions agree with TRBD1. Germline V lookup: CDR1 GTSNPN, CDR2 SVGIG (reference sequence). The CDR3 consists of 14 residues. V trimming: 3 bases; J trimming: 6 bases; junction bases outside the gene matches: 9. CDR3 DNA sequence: TGTGCCTGGAGGGGACAGGGCAGTGGCGCCGAGCAGTACTTC. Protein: CAWRGQGSGAEQYF.

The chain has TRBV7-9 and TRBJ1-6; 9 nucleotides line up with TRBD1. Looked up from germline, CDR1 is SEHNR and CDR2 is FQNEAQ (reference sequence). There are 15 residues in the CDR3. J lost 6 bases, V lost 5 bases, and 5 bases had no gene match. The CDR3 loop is CASSQLDRGNSPLHF. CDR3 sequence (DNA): TGTGCCAGCAGCCAACTGGACAGGGGTAATTCACCCCTCCACTTT.

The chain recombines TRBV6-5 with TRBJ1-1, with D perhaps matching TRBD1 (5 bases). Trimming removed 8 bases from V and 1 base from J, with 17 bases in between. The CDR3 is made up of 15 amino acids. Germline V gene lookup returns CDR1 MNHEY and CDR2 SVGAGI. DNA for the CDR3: TGTGCCAGCGCATGGCGCTGGGGCGGGAACACTGAAGCTTTCTTT. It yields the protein CASAWRWGGNTEAFF.

The CDR3 DNA follows: TGTGCCATCAGTGGGGACAGGGTGACGGGCGAGCAGTACTTC. Its translation is CAISGDRVTGEQYF. This chain uses TRBV10-3 with TRBJ2-7; 9 bases map to TRBD1. CDR1 and CDR2 from the germline V gene are ENHRY and SYGVKD. CDR3 length: 14 residues. V lost 4 bases, J lost 6 bases, and 7 bases stayed unmatched.

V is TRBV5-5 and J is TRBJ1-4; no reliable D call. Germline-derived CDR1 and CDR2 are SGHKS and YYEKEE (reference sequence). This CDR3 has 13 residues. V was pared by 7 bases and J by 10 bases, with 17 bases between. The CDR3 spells CASGDGESGKLFF. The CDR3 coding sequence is TGTGCCAGCGGTGACGGGGAGAGTGGAAAACTGTTTTTT.

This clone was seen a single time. CDR3 nucleotide sequence: TGTGCCAGCTCAGCGGACTTGAACCCCTACAATGAGCAGTTCTTC. Translated, it gives CASSADLNPYNEQFF. The V gene is TRBV18, the J gene TRBJ2-1; D may be TRBD2 (5 bases). The CDR3 runs 15 residues. The ends were cut back, 5 bases at V and 2 bases at J, with 13 bases in the middle. Germline values: CDR1 KGHSH, CDR2 LQKENI.

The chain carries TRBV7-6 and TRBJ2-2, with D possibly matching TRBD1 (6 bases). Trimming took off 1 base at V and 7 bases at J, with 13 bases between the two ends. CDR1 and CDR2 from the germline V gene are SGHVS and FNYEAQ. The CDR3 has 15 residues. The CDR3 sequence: CASSLGQARNGELFF. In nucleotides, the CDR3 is TGTGCCAGCAGCTTAGGACAGGCTAGGAACGGGGAGCTGTTTTTT.

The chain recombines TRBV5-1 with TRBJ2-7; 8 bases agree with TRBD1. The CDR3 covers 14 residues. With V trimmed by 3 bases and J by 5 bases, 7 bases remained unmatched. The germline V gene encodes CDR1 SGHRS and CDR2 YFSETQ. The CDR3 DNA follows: TGCGCCAGCAGCTCCGGACAGGGCGGGCACGAGCAGTACTTC. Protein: CASSSGQGGHEQYF. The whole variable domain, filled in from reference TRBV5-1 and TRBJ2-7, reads KAGVTQTPRYLIKTRGQQVTLSCSPISGHRSVSWYQQTPGQGLQFLFEYFSETQRNKGNFPGRFSGRQFSNSRSEMNVSTLELGDSALYLCASSSGQGGHEQYFGPGTRLTVT.

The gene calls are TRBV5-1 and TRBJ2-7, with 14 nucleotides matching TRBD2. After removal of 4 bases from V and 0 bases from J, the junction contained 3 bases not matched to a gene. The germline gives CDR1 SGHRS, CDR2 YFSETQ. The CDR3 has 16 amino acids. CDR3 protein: CASSPGLAGGSYEQYF. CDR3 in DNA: TGCGCCAGCAGCCCCGGACTAGCGGGGGGCTCCTACGAGCAGTACTTC.

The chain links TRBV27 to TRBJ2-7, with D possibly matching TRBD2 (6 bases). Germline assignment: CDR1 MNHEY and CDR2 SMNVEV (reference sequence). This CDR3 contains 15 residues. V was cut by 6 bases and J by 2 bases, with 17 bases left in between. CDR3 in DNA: TGTGCCAGCAGGGAGCTAGGCGGGGCGGCCTACGAGCAGTACTTC. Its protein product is CASRELGGAAYEQYF.

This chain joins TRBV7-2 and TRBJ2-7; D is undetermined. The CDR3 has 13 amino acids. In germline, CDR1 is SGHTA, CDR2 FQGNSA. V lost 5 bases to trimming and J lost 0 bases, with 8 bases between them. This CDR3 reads CASSMQVSYEQYF. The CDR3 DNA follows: TGTGCCAGCAGCATGCAGGTCTCCTACGAGCAGTACTTC.

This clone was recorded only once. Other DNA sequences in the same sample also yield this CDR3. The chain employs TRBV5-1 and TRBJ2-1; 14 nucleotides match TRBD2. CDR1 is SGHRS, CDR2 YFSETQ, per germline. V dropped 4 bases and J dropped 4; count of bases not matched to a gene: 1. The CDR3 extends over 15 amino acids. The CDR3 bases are TGCGCCAGCAGCAGGACTAGCGGGGGGTACAATGAGCAGTTCTTC. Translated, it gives CASSRTSGGYNEQFF.

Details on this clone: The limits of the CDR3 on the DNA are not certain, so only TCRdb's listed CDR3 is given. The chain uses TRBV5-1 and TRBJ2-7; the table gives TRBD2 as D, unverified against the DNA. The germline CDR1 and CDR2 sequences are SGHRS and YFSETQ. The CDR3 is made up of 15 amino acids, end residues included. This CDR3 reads CASSPDVAGGSSPYF.

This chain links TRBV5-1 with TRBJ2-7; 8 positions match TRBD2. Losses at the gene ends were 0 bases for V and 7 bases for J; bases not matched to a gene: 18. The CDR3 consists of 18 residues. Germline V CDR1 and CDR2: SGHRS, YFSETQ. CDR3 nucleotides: TGCGCCAGCAGCTTGGCCTCGGGACTAGGGACTACCCCACTAGAGCAGTACTTC. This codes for CASSLASGLGTTPLEQYF.

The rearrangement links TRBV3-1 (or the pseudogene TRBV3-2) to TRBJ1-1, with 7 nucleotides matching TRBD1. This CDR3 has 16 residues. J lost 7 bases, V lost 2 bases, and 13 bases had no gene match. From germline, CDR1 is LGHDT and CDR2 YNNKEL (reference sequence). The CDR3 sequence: CASSQSLGGWENEAFF. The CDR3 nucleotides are TGTGCCAGCAGCCAATCCCTAGGGGGCTGGGAGAATGAAGCTTTCTTT.

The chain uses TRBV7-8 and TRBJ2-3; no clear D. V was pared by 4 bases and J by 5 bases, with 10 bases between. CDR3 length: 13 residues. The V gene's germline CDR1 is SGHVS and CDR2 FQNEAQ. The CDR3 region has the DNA TGTGCCAGCAGCTCCCGCTACCAAGATACGCAGTATTTT. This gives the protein CASSSRYQDTQYF.

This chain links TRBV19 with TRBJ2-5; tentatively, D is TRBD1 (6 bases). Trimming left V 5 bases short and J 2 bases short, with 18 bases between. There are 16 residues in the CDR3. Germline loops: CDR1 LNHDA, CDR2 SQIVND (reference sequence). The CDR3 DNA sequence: TGTGCCAGTAGTGATACACCGGGACACCTTCAAGAGACCCAGTACTTC. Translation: CASSDTPGHLQETQYF.

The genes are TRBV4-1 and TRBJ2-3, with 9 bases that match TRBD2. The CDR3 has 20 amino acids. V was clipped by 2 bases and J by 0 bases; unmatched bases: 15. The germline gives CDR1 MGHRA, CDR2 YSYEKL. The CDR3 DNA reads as TGCGCCAGCAGCCAATCCGTCTCCGGGCTAGCGGGGACTAGCACAGATACGCAGTATTTT. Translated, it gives CASSQSVSGLAGTSTDTQYF.